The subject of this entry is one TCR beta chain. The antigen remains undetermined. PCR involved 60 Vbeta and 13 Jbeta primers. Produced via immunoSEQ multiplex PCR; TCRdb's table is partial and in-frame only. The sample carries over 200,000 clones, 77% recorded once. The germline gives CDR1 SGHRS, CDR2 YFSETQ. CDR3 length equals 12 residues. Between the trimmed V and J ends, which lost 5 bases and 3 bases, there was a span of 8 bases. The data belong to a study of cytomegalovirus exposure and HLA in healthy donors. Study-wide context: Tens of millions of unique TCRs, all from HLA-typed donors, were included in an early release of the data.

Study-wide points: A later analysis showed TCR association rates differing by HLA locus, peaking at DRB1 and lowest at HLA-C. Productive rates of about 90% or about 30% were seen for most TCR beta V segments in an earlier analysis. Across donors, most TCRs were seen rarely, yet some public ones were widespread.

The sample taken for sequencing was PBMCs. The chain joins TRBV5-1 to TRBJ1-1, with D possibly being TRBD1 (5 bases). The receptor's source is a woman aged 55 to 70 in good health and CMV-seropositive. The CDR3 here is CASRLGDTEAFF. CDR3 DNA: TGCGCCAGCAGATTAGGGGACACTGAAGCTTTCTTT.